This is a list of T cell receptor beta chains from one sample in a study of identical twins. TCRdb independently ran MiXCR on the 5' RACE reads; one entry per CDR3 protein. The table lists about 210,000 distinct CDR3 sequences, approximately 9% of them singletons. The specimen was memory (CD45RO+) T cells sorted from blood. The receptors shown here come from a woman between 18 and 29 years old in good health. Both conserved end residues are part of each CDR3.

j_gene | v_gene | CDR3aa
TRBJ1-1 | TRBV7-3 | CASSRSSVGTEAFF
TRBJ2-1 | TRBV24-1 | CATSESNEQFF
TRBJ2-7 | TRBV11-2 | CASSLRGGGLAGGSTYEQYF
TRBJ2-5 | TRBV5-6 | CASSSWTAGGETQYF
TRBJ1-6 | TRBV7-2 | CASSPGRDSGSPLHF
TRBJ1-6 | TRBV9 | CASSGGQAYNSPLHF
TRBJ2-5 | TRBV20-1 | CSASLSVETQYF
TRBJ2-5 | TRBV5-1 | CASSSGLAAQETQYF
TRBJ2-3 | TRBV28 | CASVRAGADTQYF
TRBJ1-2 | TRBV5-1 | CASSPPGTANYGYTF
TRBJ2-1 | TRBV12-3/TRBV12-4 | CASSRDRYNEQFF
TRBJ1-3 | TRBV12-3/TRBV12-4 | CASAVEGINTIYF
TRBJ2-3 | TRBV2 | CAGSRQGATDTQYF
TRBJ2-5 | TRBV5-1 | CASSLNGLRETQYF
TRBJ2-2 | TRBV12-3/TRBV12-4 | CASSPWTTGELFF
TRBJ2-2 | TRBV5-1 | CASSIRGQHNTGELFF
TRBJ2-1 | TRBV7-3 | CASRSSGGGNEQFF
TRBJ1-6 | TRBV27 | CASSFDGSSYNSPLHF
TRBJ2-1 | TRBV29-1 | CSVEASGRFFSYNEQFF
TRBJ2-3 | TRBV27 | CASTNLGGARTDTQYF
TRBJ2-3 | TRBV5-6 | CASSLGLHGDTQYF
TRBJ1-4 | TRBV5-1 | CASSLMTGGEKLFF
TRBJ1-6 | TRBV2 | CASSVGVRSPLHF
TRBJ2-7 | TRBV6-1 | CASSESGGPYEQYF
TRBJ2-1 | TRBV20-1 | CSASSGQGKGYNEQFF
TRBJ1-1 | TRBV18 | CASSPLRLGNTEAFF
TRBJ1-1 | TRBV12-3/TRBV12-4 | CASSARDVGAAFF
TRBJ2-7 | TRBV20-1 | CSVSPYEQYF
TRBJ2-1 | TRBV27 | CASRTGQGTPRGQFF
TRBJ1-1 | TRBV20-1 | CSARVAGANTEAFF
TRBJ2-1 | TRBV12-5 | CASGEGTSGRHEQFF
TRBJ1-4 | TRBV7-9 | CASSPTGLGVEKLFF
TRBJ2-3 | TRBV30 | CACAGGPTDTQYF
TRBJ1-2 | TRBV29-1 | CSVGEPSYGYTF
TRBJ2-1 | TRBV18 | CASSPSISGDEQFF
TRBJ2-3 | TRBV14 | CASSQPGQGTDTQYF
TRBJ2-7 | TRBV2 | CASSQGGAGGRYEQYF
TRBJ2-6 | TRBV6-2/TRBV6-3 | CASSPGYISSGANVLTF
TRBJ1-2 | TRBV7-8 | CASSFTGNTYGYTF
TRBJ2-6 | TRBV5-1 | CASRDISGANVLTF
TRBJ1-4 | TRBV5-1 | CASSLAAPGTGNEKLFF
TRBJ2-1 | TRBV7-9 | CASSPDPRDEQFF
TRBJ2-7 | TRBV12-3/TRBV12-4 | CASGRVKNEQYF
TRBJ2-7 | TRBV28 | CASSFRVTTSYEQYF
TRBJ2-5 | TRBV6-5 | CASSYSGQGWQTQYF
TRBJ2-2 | TRBV14 | CASSLQGYAGELFF
TRBJ1-6 | TRBV6-1 | CASGDRGQSPLHF
TRBJ2-1 | TRBV14 | CASSPRMSSYNEQFF
TRBJ2-5 | TRBV20-1 | CSANSEAETQYF
TRBJ2-6 | TRBV7-3 | CASSLGGRNSGANVLTF
TRBJ2-5 | TRBV5-4 | CASSFGGSTQETQYF
TRBJ2-1 | TRBV3-1 | CASSRPGRGEQFF
TRBJ2-1 | TRBV30 | CAWSTLLNHNSYNEQFF
TRBJ2-7 | TRBV10-3 | CAISPLTSGTYEQYF
TRBJ1-6 | TRBV6-5 | CASSYSNREDSPLHF
TRBJ2-1 | TRBV11-2 | CASSLGGPGTSGRGPYNEQFF
TRBJ1-4 | TRBV5-1 | CASRQGFHEKLFF
TRBJ2-4 | TRBV11-2 | CASSPFSGRAEDIQYF
TRBJ2-7 | TRBV5-1 | CASSLDQTGYGYEQYF
TRBJ1-1 | TRBV9 | CASSVASQNTEAFF